In this sample, the clone carrying this T cell receptor beta chain turned up a few times. The data were obtained in a study of shared clonotypes between healthy human individuals. Study as a whole: The composition of the donors was a couple of women and a few men aged 18 to 49.

The germline CDR1 and CDR2 sequences are MDHEN and SYDVKM. V lost 3 bases to trimming and J lost 5 bases; unmatched junction nucleotides: 7. This CDR3 has 15 amino acids. In the source study's methods: ImmunoSEQ only sent back junction sequences with no quality scores, so filtering was done differently. This table comes from immunoSEQ multiplex PCR, and its TCRdb copy is limited to in-frame clones, with some not included. V, J and clone size are taken as reported in that table, and D and trimming were inferred from the DNA itself. The data contain 520,000 or so clones, around 74% of them singletons. Sequenced input: PBMCs. The clonotype originates from a middle-aged woman in good health. Some clones in this sample may be carry-over from other donors' samples. The chain employs TRBV28 and TRBJ1-5; 7 bases fit TRBD1. CDR3 DNA: TGTGCCAGCAGTTTCCTCCGGGACAGCCATCAGCCCCAGCATTTT. It specifies CASSFLRDSHQPQHF.